The 17 T cell receptor beta chains given below trace back to one sample, sequenced in a study of cytomegalovirus exposure and HLA in healthy donors. Libraries were prepared by immunoSEQ multiplex PCR; TCRdb keeps only in-frame clonotypes and omits some of them. Of 95,000 to 150,000 clones listed, around nine tenths were seen once; the top ten hold about 6%. The sample consisted of PBMCs. The source is a woman between 18 and 29 years old in good health and CMV-seropositive.

This clone was recorded a few times. The chain combines TRBV5-8 with TRBJ1-2, with D hard to call. Germline CDR1 reads SGHTS; CDR2 reads YDEGEE. The V end lost 5 bases, the J end lost 8 bases, and 10 bases lay between the germline ends. The CDR3 length is 11 residues. Written as DNA, the CDR3 is TGTGCCAGCAGGCTTAGAGGGGGCTACACCTTC. Translation: CASRLRGGYTF.

The sample holds one count of this clone. V usage is TRBV28 and J usage is TRBJ1-2, with TRBD1 as a possible D gene (5 bases). Germline lookup yields CDR1 MDHEN and CDR2 SYDVKM. Trimming removed 4 bases at V and 0 bases at J, with 12 bases between. This CDR3 spans 15 amino acids. The CDR3 nucleotides read TGTGCCAGCAGTTCCCACTCAGGGACTAACTATGGCTACACCTTC. Translation: CASSSHSGTNYGYTF.

V and J are TRBV11-3 and TRBJ1-5; 10 nucleotides agree with TRBD1. J gave up 7 bases and V 6 bases, and 18 bases lay outside the gene matches. Germline values: CDR1 SGHNT, CDR2 YENEEA. CDR3 length equals 18 residues. The CDR3 loop reads CASRLVWDRGLRGQPQHF. CDR3 nucleotides: TGTGCCAGCAGACTAGTTTGGGACAGGGGTTTACGCGGGCAGCCCCAGCATTTT.

This chain links TRBV5-1 with TRBJ2-2; perhaps TRBD2 as D (7 bases). The CDR3 extends over 16 amino acids. The V and J ends lost 3 bases and 2 bases respectively, with 14 bases between them. Germline CDR1 SGHRS, CDR2 YFSETQ. In DNA, the CDR3 is TGCGCCAGCAGCTACCTCGGGGGGCCAAACACCGGGGAGCTGTTTTTT. Translation: CASSYLGGPNTGELFF.

V usage is TRBV28 and J usage is TRBJ1-3, with 8 bases matching TRBD1. The length of the CDR3 is 16 residues. In germline, CDR1 is MDHEN, CDR2 SYDVKM. After removal of 5 bases from V and 2 bases from J, the junction contained 8 bases not matched to a gene. The CDR3 sequence: CASSVNRGGPGNTIYF. CDR3 bases: TGTGCCAGCAGTGTGAACAGGGGGGGTCCTGGAAACACCATATATTTT.

The chain has TRBV19 and TRBJ1-3, with D tentatively TRBD1 (5 bases). The germline V gene encodes CDR1 LNHDA and CDR2 SQIVND (reference sequence). Trimming pared 10 bases from V and 1 base from J, leaving 14 bases between. The CDR3 covers 14 residues. CDR3 amino acids: CATTRRGSGNTIYF. In DNA, the CDR3 is TGTGCCACCACCCGAAGGGGATCTGGAAACACCATATATTTT.

This chain uses TRBV15 with TRBJ1-5; possible D gene TRBD1, 6 bases. The V end was cut by 3 bases, the J end by 3 bases, with 12 bases between. The CDR3 spans 15 residues. Germline V lookup: CDR1 LNHNV, CDR2 YYDKDF (reference sequence). For the CDR3, the DNA is TGTGCCACCAGCAGCGAGACAGGCTACAATCAGCCCCAGCATTTT. Its protein is CATSSETGYNQPQHF.

The chain employs TRBV9 and TRBJ2-1; 13 positions agree with TRBD2. V was pared by 9 bases and J by 6 bases, with 6 bases of the junction left unmatched. Germline lookup yields CDR1 SGDLS and CDR2 YYNGEE. CDR3 length: 14 amino acids. CDR3 bases: TGTGCCACGTCGGGACTAGCGGGGACCAATGAGCAGTTCTTC. It codes for CATSGLAGTNEQFF.

This chain joins TRBV29-1 and TRBJ2-7; 10 bases are shared with TRBD1. Trimming took 0 bases from V and 1 from J; bases not matched to a gene: 9. Germline V lookup: CDR1 SQVTM, CDR2 ANQGSEA. This CDR3 has 17 residues. For the CDR3, the DNA is TGCAGCGTTGAAGATCGGACCGGGACAGGGGCGTCCTACGAGCAGTACTTC. Protein product: CSVEDRTGTGASYEQYF.

The chain combines TRBV19 with TRBJ1-1; a possible D gene is TRBD1 (6 bases). The CDR3 contains 13 residues. V lost 5 bases and J 8 bases, leaving 15 bases between the germline ends. Germline V gene data show CDR1 as LNHDA and CDR2 as SQIVND (reference sequence). The CDR3 region has the DNA TGTGCCAGTAGTCTTATACAGGGCGGAGAAGCTTTCTTT. It is translated as CASSLIQGGEAFF. The variable domain in full, with the rest retrieved from reference TRBV19 and TRBJ1-1, is DGGITQSPKYLFRKEGQNVTLSCEQNLNHDAMYWYRQDPGQGLRLIYYSQIVNDFQKGDIAEGYSVSREKKESFPLTVTSAQKNPTAFYLCASSLIQGGEAFFGQGTRLTVV.

The chain uses TRBV28 and TRBJ2-3; D not resolved. V dropped 5 bases and J dropped 2 bases, with 8 bases sitting between them. Germline CDR1 MDHEN, CDR2 SYDVKM. This CDR3 comprises 13 residues. CDR3 sequence: CASSPLSTDTQYF. Here the CDR3 DNA reads TGTGCCAGCAGTCCTCTTTCCACAGATACGCAGTATTTT.

This chain joins TRBV5-6 and TRBJ2-5; TRBD2 matches at 8 bases. The V segment lost 6 bases and the J segment 4 bases; nucleotides outside the gene matches: 23. The CDR3 spans 19 residues. CDR1 is SGHDT, CDR2 YYEEEE, per germline. The chain's CDR3 is CASTLGREGPLGDIETQYF. CDR3 coding DNA: TGTGCCAGCACCCTCGGACGGGAGGGTCCCCTGGGTGATATAGAGACCCAGTACTTC.

The chain is built from TRBV19 and TRBJ1-4; 12 bases are shared with TRBD1. The CDR3 runs 16 residues. The trim removed 6 bases at V and 2 bases at J, leaving 4 bases unmatched. Germline V lookup: CDR1 LNHDA, CDR2 SQIVND (reference sequence). The CDR3 nucleotides are TGTGCCAGTAGCTGGGACAGGGGGCGTACTAATGAAAAACTGTTTTTT. It encodes CASSWDRGRTNEKLFF.

The gene calls are TRBV6-1 and TRBJ1-2; 10 bases map to TRBD1. The CDR3 consists of 15 residues. The V gene end was trimmed by 1 base and the J gene end by 8 bases; junction bases not matched to a gene: 7. The germline V gene encodes CDR1 MNHNS and CDR2 SASEGT. This chain's CDR3 is CASSEEGQGNSGYTF. CDR3 bases: TGTGCCAGCAGTGAAGAGGGACAGGGGAATTCGGGCTACACCTTC.

DNA for the CDR3: TGTGCCATCAGACCCGGACAGACTAACTCTGGAAACACCATATATTTT. Residues: CAIRPGQTNSGNTIYF. The chain recombines TRBV10-3 with TRBJ1-3; weak D call: TRBD1 (6 bases). V was shortened by 6 bases and J by 0 bases, with 15 bases between the two germline ends. CDR3 size: 16 residues. Germline loops: CDR1 ENHRY, CDR2 SYGVKD.

This chain uses TRBV9 with TRBJ1-1; 12 bases map to TRBD1. From germline, CDR1 is SGDLS and CDR2 YYNGEE. V lost 2 bases and J lost 1; bases outside the gene matches: 15. The CDR3 is made up of 20 amino acids. The DNA for the CDR3 is TGTGCCAGCAGCGTTACCGGGACAGGGGGCCCTTCAAGGCAGAACACTGAAGCTTTCTTT. The encoded protein is CASSVTGTGGPSRQNTEAFF.

The sample holds one count of this clone. The chain employs TRBV18 and TRBJ2-4; perhaps TRBD1 as D (5 bases). The CDR3 runs to 16 residues. Germline V gene lookup returns CDR1 KGHSH and CDR2 LQKENI. The V end was cut by 3 bases, the J end by 3 bases, with 15 bases between. The CDR3 DNA follows: TGTGCCAGCTCACCGCGACAGCAAGGGGACAAAAACATTCAGTACTTC. Translating gives CASSPRQQGDKNIQYF.